The source of this T cell receptor (beta chain) is a study of cytomegalovirus exposure and HLA in healthy donors. Germline trimming cut 2 bases from V and 7 bases from J; bases unmatched to any gene: 7. The CDR3 is made up of 15 amino acids. Germline CDR1 MNHNY, CDR2 SVGAGI (reference sequence). Vbeta (60) and Jbeta (13) primers were used in the PCR. Assay: immunoSEQ multiplex PCR; the TCRdb copy retains only in-frame clones and omits some. The sample includes roughly 150,000 clones, roughly three quarters of them seen just once. This clone has just one count. Sequencing was performed on PBMCs. The source is a woman between 25 and 40 years old in good health and CMV-seronegative. V gene TRBV6-6 combines with J gene TRBJ1-1, with 10 bases aligning to TRBD1. CDR3 nucleotide sequence: TGTGCCAGCAGTTACACGACAGGGGGCGCGGGTGAAGCTTTCTTT. This codes for CASSYTTGGAGEAFF.